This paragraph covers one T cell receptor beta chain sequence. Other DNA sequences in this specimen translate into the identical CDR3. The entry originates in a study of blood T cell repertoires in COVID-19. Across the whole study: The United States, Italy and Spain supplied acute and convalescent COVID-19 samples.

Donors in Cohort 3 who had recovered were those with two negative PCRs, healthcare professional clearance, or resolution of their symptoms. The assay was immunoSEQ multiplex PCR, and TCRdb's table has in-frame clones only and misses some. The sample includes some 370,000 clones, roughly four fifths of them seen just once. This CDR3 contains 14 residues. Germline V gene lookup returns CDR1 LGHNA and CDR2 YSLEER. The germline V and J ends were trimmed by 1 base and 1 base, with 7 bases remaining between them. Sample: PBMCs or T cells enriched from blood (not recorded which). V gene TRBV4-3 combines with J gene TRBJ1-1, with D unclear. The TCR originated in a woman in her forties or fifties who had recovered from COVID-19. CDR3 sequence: CASSQGRENTEAFF. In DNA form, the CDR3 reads TGCGCCAGCAGCCAAGGAAGAGAGAACACTGAAGCTTTCTTT.